Following are 13 T cell receptor beta chains from one sample sequenced in a study of cytomegalovirus exposure and HLA in healthy donors. Assay: immunoSEQ multiplex PCR; the TCRdb copy retains only in-frame clones and omits some. The sample has about 160,000 clones; 86% are singletons. Sequences were obtained from PBMCs. The origin of the receptors is a woman in her 30s in good health and CMV-seronegative.

The V and J genes are TRBV10-3 and TRBJ2-7; the D is unclear. The length of the CDR3 is 11 residues. CDR1 ENHRY and CDR2 SYGVKD come from the germline V gene. The V and J ends lost 5 bases and 5 bases respectively, with 7 bases between them. CDR3 in DNA: TGTGCCATCAGTCTAAGCGACGAGCAGTACTTC. This codes for CAISLSDEQYF.

The genes are TRBV5-1 and TRBJ2-7; TRBD2 matches 7 bases. CDR3 length equals 15 residues. From germline, CDR1 is SGHRS and CDR2 YFSETQ. V lost 4 bases to trimming and J lost 2 bases; unmatched junction nucleotides: 9. The CDR3 coding sequence is TGCGCCAGCAGCACGAGCGGGACTCGAGCCTACGAGCAGTACTTC. It is translated as CASSTSGTRAYEQYF.

The chain employs TRBV29-1 and TRBJ2-1, with TRBD2 matching over 14 bases. Unmatched junction bases numbered 11, after V lost 6 bases and J lost 10 bases. The CDR3 loop spans 15 amino acids. Germline V gene data show CDR1 as SQVTM and CDR2 as ANQGSEA. The CDR3 DNA reads as TGCAGCGTAGATCCGACTAGCGGGAGGGTAGAAGAGCAGTTCTTC. It encodes CSVDPTSGRVEEQFF.

This chain connects TRBV29-1 to TRBJ2-1; 8 positions match TRBD2. Germline V CDR1 and CDR2: SQVTM, ANQGSEA. The V segment lost 4 bases and the J segment 5 bases; nucleotides outside the gene matches: 16. There are 17 residues in the CDR3. CDR3 coding DNA: TGCAGCGTTGTAATGCAACCGGGAGGGCCAGGGAACAATGAGCAGTTCTTC. Translating it yields CSVVMQPGGPGNNEQFF.

In this sample, this clone turned up once. The chain couples TRBV7-2 to TRBJ2-7; tentatively, D is TRBD2 (5 bases). The CDR3 loop spans 13 amino acids. The V gene's germline CDR1 is SGHTA and CDR2 FQGNSA. V was pared by 5 bases and J by 7 bases, with 15 bases between. CDR3 loop: CASSVGFSGEQYF. The CDR3 DNA is TGTGCCAGCAGCGTCGGGTTTTCGGGGGAGCAGTACTTC.

The chain has TRBV28 and TRBJ1-5; maybe TRBD1 (5 bases). CDR1 and CDR2 (germline): MDHEN, SYDVKM. With 7 bases removed from V and 6 bases from J, the gap between germline ends came to 22 bases. The CDR3 spans 16 residues. The CDR3 DNA follows: TGTGCCAGCACGTTCACTTCGAGGGGTACGGGTCAGCCCCAGCATTTT. This encodes CASTFTSRGTGQPQHF.

Regarding this clone: A junction boundary mismatches the germline segment, possibly from a read error. V and J are TRBV7-7 and TRBJ2-1; 12 bases are a match to TRBD1. Germline lookup yields CDR1 SSHAT and CDR2 FNYEAQ (reference sequence). The CDR3 spans 17 residues. This CDR3 is CASSLGTGGGVSNEQFF. CDR3 DNA: TGTGCTAGCAGCTTAGGGACAGGGGGCGGTGTGTCCAATGAGCAGTTCTTC. Together with reference TRBV7-7 and TRBJ2-1, the CDR3 gives the full variable domain: GAGVSQSPRYKVTKRGQDVTLRCDPISSHATLYWYQQALGQGPEFLTYFNYEAQPDKSGLPSDRFSAERPEGSISTLTIQRTEQRDSAMYRCASSLGTGGGVSNEQFFGPGTRLTVL.

The rearrangement links TRBV5-5 to TRBJ2-7; D possibly corresponds to TRBD2 (5 bases). The germline V gene encodes CDR1 SGHKS and CDR2 YYEKEE (reference sequence). This CDR3 has 12 amino acids. V shed 3 bases and J shed 3 bases, with 7 bases lying between them. Written as DNA, the CDR3 is TGTGCCAGCAGCTCTAGCCACTACGAGCAGTACTTC. Translation gives CASSSSHYEQYF.

Ten or more counts support this clone. J is TRBJ2-1 and V is TRBV27; D is perhaps TRBD2 (5 bases). Trimming left V 4 bases short and J 0 bases short, with 10 bases between. Germline V CDR1 and CDR2: MNHEY, SMNVEV (reference sequence). There are 15 residues in the CDR3. CDR3 amino acids: CASSWRASSYNEQFF. DNA of the CDR3: TGTGCCAGCAGTTGGCGGGCGAGCTCCTACAATGAGCAGTTCTTC.

J is TRBJ2-2 and V is TRBV6-5; weak D call: TRBD1 (6 bases). CDR3 length: 16 residues. CDR1 is MNHEY and CDR2 is SVGAGI in the germline V gene. V shed 1 base and J shed 1 base, with 10 bases lying between them. The chain's CDR3 is CASSYLGAVNTGELFF. CDR3 bases: TGTGCCAGCAGTTACTTGGGGGCCGTGAACACCGGGGAGCTGTTTTTT.

The gene calls are TRBV5-1 and TRBJ2-3; D may be TRBD1 (5 bases). The ends were cut back, 3 bases at V and 0 bases at J, with 11 bases in the middle. Germline values: CDR1 SGHRS, CDR2 YFSETQ. The CDR3 contains 15 residues. In nucleotides, the CDR3 is TGCGCCAGCAGCTCCAGGACAAGTAGCACAGATACGCAGTATTTT. It codes for CASSSRTSSTDTQYF.

In its sample, this clone was seen once. The V call is TRBV19, the J call TRBJ1-5, with D maybe TRBD1 (6 bases). V was clipped by 3 bases and J by 1 base, with 10 bases between them. Germline CDR1 is LNHDA and CDR2 is SQIVND (reference sequence). This CDR3 comprises 15 residues. CDR3 region: CASSIQGRSNQPQHF. As DNA, the CDR3 is TGTGCCAGTAGTATTCAGGGGCGAAGCAATCAGCCCCAGCATTTT.

This sequence joins TRBV28 and TRBJ2-3, with 8 bases that match TRBD2. V trimming: 3 bases; J trimming: 5 bases; junction bases outside the gene matches: 7. This CDR3 region has 15 residues. Germline V lookup: CDR1 MDHEN, CDR2 SYDVKM. The CDR3, as DNA: TGTGCCAGCAGTTTGCCGGGAGGGCAGGGAGATACGCAGTATTTT. This translates into CASSLPGGQGDTQYF.